The next 11 T cell receptor beta chains were all read from a single sample in a study of control samples from healthy donors and cancer patients. Method: immunoSEQ multiplex PCR; TCRdb's copy keeps in-frame clones and lacks some. There are roughly 80,000 clones in the sample; nearly 90% occur only once, and around 6% lies in the top ten. What was sequenced was blood. Receptors were obtained from a woman aged 45-65 years in good health.

The rearrangement joins TRBV5-4 to TRBJ2-1, with a weak D call TRBD1 (8 bases). The V end lost 5 bases, the J end lost 3 bases, and 18 bases lay between the germline ends. The germline V gene has CDR1 SGHNT and CDR2 YYREEE (reference sequence). The CDR3 covers 16 residues. CDR3 DNA: TGTGCCAGCAGAAACGGGGGGACAGGAAACTACAATGAGCAGTTCTTC. It specifies CASRNGGTGNYNEQFF. The complete variable domain, with remaining parts taken from reference TRBV5-4 and TRBJ2-1, reads ETGVTQSPTHLIKTRGQQVTLRCSSQSGHNTVSWYQQALGQGPQFIFQYYREEENGRGNFPPRFSGLQFPNYSSELNVNALELDDSALYLCASRNGGTGNYNEQFFGPGTRLTVL.

The rearrangement joins TRBV6-5 to TRBJ1-2; 7 nucleotides line up with TRBD1. CDR1 and CDR2 (germline): MNHEY, SVGAGI. There are 14 residues in the CDR3. Trimming cost V 7 bases and J 2 bases; bases outside gene matches: 7. CDR3 nucleotides: TGTGCCAGCACCAAGGGGACAGCCAACTATGGCTACACCTTC. Translating gives CASTKGTANYGYTF.

This sequence joins TRBV12-5 and TRBJ1-2; no firm D call. The V end was cut by 6 bases, the J end by 9 bases, with 17 bases between. This CDR3 region has 13 residues. Germline values: CDR1 LGHNT, CDR2 FRNRAP. CDR3 in amino acids: CASGPEFLTSYTF. The CDR3 DNA is TGTGCTAGTGGCCCTGAATTCTTAACGAGCTACACCTTC.

The CDR3 spells CASNGQTEAFF. The DNA of the CDR3 is TGTGCCAGCAACGGACAGACTGAAGCTTTCTTT. The J gene is TRBJ1-1, the V gene TRBV11-2; D possibly corresponds to TRBD1 (6 bases). V lost 7 bases and J lost 5, with 8 bases in between. CDR3 length equals 11 residues. Germline loops: CDR1 SGHAT, CDR2 FQNNGV.

The chain employs TRBV18 and TRBJ2-3; D unresolved. The V and J ends lost 3 bases and 2 bases respectively, with 3 bases between them. This CDR3 spans 12 amino acids. Per the germline V gene, CDR1 is KGHSH and CDR2 is LQKENI. The CDR3 is CASSPNTDTQYF. The CDR3 nucleotides are TGTGCCAGCTCACCTAACACAGATACGCAGTATTTT.

The V call is TRBV7-8, the J call TRBJ2-1; D is unclear. The CDR3 is 15 amino acids. The V and J ends lost 1 base and 4 bases respectively, with 11 bases between them. Per germline, CDR1 SGHVS and CDR2 FQNEAQ. The CDR3 DNA reads as TGTGCCAGCAGCTTAGGGTCCCGGTCGTACAATGAGCAGTTCTTC. This sequence encodes CASSLGSRSYNEQFF.

The chain combines TRBV7-8 with TRBJ1-2, with a possible D match to TRBD1 (6 bases). Germline CDR1 is SGHVS and CDR2 is FQNEAQ. This CDR3 is built from 14 residues. Trimming stripped 1 base from V and 6 bases from J, with 12 bases between. CDR3 amino acids: CASSLDWTDNGYTF. The CDR3 region has the DNA TGTGCCAGCAGCTTAGACTGGACAGACAATGGCTACACCTTC.

DNA for the CDR3: TGTGCCAGCAGCCCGGGACAGGGGGCTGAAGCTTTCTTT. Amino acid sequence: CASSPGQGAEAFF. V and J are TRBV2 and TRBJ1-1, with 11 bases aligning to TRBD1. Germline loops: CDR1 SNHLY, CDR2 FYNNEI. The CDR3 length is 13 residues. Losses at the gene ends were 6 bases for V and 6 bases for J; bases not matched to a gene: 3.

V is TRBV5-1 and J is TRBJ2-2, with a possible D match to TRBD2 (6 bases). Looked up from germline, CDR1 is SGHRS and CDR2 is YFSETQ. Between the trimmed V and J ends, which lost 4 bases and 3 bases, there was a span of 13 bases. CDR3 length: 15 amino acids. The CDR3 region is CASSRGSGDTGELFF. The DNA for the CDR3 is TGCGCCAGCAGCCGAGGGTCGGGAGACACCGGGGAGCTGTTTTTT.

In this sample, this clone turned up a few times. CDR3 amino acids: CASSGKWPNQPQHF. The CDR3 DNA follows: TGTGCCAGCAGCGGGAAGTGGCCGAATCAGCCCCAGCATTTT. The rearrangement joins TRBV5-8 to TRBJ1-5; no definite D call. Trimming left V 4 bases short and J 4 bases short, with 12 bases between. CDR1 and CDR2 from the germline V gene are SGHTS and YDEGEE. The CDR3 covers 14 residues. Complete variable domain (other parts from reference TRBV5-8 and TRBJ1-5): EAGVTQSPTHLIKTRGQQATLRCSPISGHTSVYWYQQALGLGLQFLLWYDEGEERNRGNFPPRFSGRQFPNYSSELNVNALELEDSALYLCASSGKWPNQPQHFGDGTRLSIL.

The chain couples TRBV11-2 to TRBJ1-1; no reliable D call. The germline CDR1 and CDR2 sequences are SGHAT and FQNNGV. V was cut by 8 bases and J by 0 bases, with 4 bases left in between. The CDR3 is made up of 11 amino acids. The DNA for the CDR3 is TGTGCCAGCGGGCTGAACACTGAAGCTTTCTTT. Its protein is CASGLNTEAFF. The full variable domain, completed using reference TRBV11-2 and TRBJ1-1, is EAGVAQSPRYKIIEKRQSVAFWCNPISGHATLYWYQQILGQGPKLLIQFQNNGVVDDSQLPKDRFSAERLKGVDSTLKIQPAKLEDSAVYLCASGLNTEAFFGQGTRLTVV.